What follows describes a single TCR beta chain. The data were taken from a study of response to subunit inactivated influenza vaccine. The germline CDR1 and CDR2 sequences are KGHSH and LQKENI. The V end lost 3 bases, the J end lost 6 bases, and 15 bases lay between the germline ends. There are 14 residues in the CDR3. TCRdb used MiXCR to reprocess the RT-PCR reads, holding one entry per CDR3 protein. The sample lists under 950,000 distinct CDR3 sequences; around 21% were seen once. The rearrangement links TRBV18 to TRBJ2-7; D possibly corresponds to TRBD1 (6 bases). This material consisted of PBMCs from blood, taken 5 to 6 days after vaccination. This receptor was identified in a man in his fifties who received an inactivated influenza vaccine. The CDR3 reads CASSPLDSLGEQYF. CDR3 nucleotide sequence: TGTGCCAGCTCACCGCTGGACAGTTTAGGCGAGCAGTACTTC.